The 16 T cell receptor beta chains given below trace back to one sample, sequenced in a study of blood T cell repertoires in COVID-19. TCRdb's table, derived via immunoSEQ multiplex PCR, lists solely in-frame clones and lacks some. Of about 210,000 clones detected, 88% appear once; the ten largest clones hold roughly 1.5%. Sequenced sample: peripheral blood. Every receptor here comes from a man aged 18 to 29 with active or convalescent COVID-19.

The chain recombines TRBV10-3 with TRBJ2-1, with D possibly TRBD1 on 5 matching bases. Germline CDR1 ENHRY, CDR2 SYGVKD. The CDR3 loop spans 12 amino acids. V was pared by 8 bases and J by 8 bases, with 13 bases between. The CDR3: CAIDQGTHEQFF. Here the CDR3 DNA reads TGTGCCATCGATCAGGGAACCCATGAGCAGTTCTTC.

The chain joins TRBV10-2 to TRBJ2-1; 12 bases are shared with TRBD2. The CDR3 spans 19 residues. With 0 bases clipped from V and 0 bases from J, the junction kept 6 bases outside the gene matches. Germline lookup yields CDR1 WSHSY and CDR2 SAAADI. CDR3 DNA sequence: TGCGCCAGCAGTGAGTCGGGACTAGCGGGTGCTACCTCCTACAATGAGCAGTTCTTC. As protein: CASSESGLAGATSYNEQFF.

The chain is built from TRBV6-2 or TRBV6-3 and TRBJ2-7; TRBD2 agrees at 8 bases. The length of the CDR3 is 14 residues. V lost 4 bases, J lost 5 bases, and 7 bases stayed unmatched. The germline V gene has CDR1 MNHEY and CDR2 SVGEGT. The chain's CDR3 is CASSSREGRNEQYF. In nucleotides, the CDR3 is TGTGCCAGCAGTTCCCGGGAGGGCCGCAACGAGCAGTACTTC.

The chain links TRBV25-1 to TRBJ2-1; 7 nucleotides align to TRBD1. V trimming: 1 base; J trimming: 2 bases; junction bases outside the gene matches: 8. The CDR3 is 17 residues long. In germline, CDR1 is MGHDK, CDR2 SYGVNS. This CDR3 reads CASSEWSGGPPYNEQFF. The CDR3 DNA is TGTGCCAGCAGTGAATGGTCAGGGGGACCTCCCTACAATGAGCAGTTCTTC.

The rearrangement joins TRBV24-1 to TRBJ2-1; TRBD2 matches at 11 bases. V lost 6 bases to trimming and J lost 3 bases; unmatched junction nucleotides: 3. CDR3 length: 15 amino acids. The germline gives CDR1 KGHDR, CDR2 SFDVKD. In DNA form, the CDR3 reads TGTGCCACCAGTCCCGGGACTAGCGGCTACAATGAGCAGTTCTTC. It codes for CATSPGTSGYNEQFF.

The rearrangement joins TRBV9 to TRBJ2-1; perhaps TRBD1 as D (6 bases). Germline-derived CDR1 and CDR2 are SGDLS and YYNGEE. V lost 0 bases and J lost 1, with 8 bases in between. The CDR3 loop spans 15 amino acids. The CDR3: CASSVATGSYNEQFF. CDR3 in DNA: TGTGCCAGCAGCGTAGCCACAGGGTCCTACAATGAGCAGTTCTTC.

This sequence joins TRBV24-1 and TRBJ2-1, with 10 bases matching TRBD2. The CDR3 consists of 16 residues. The germline V gene has CDR1 KGHDR and CDR2 SFDVKD. Trimming at V came to 4 bases and at J to 3 bases, leaving 5 bases not matched to a gene. The CDR3 is CATSDRTSGDYNEQFF. The CDR3, as DNA: TGTGCCACCAGTGACCGGACTAGCGGCGACTACAATGAGCAGTTCTTC.

V gene TRBV11-2 combines with J gene TRBJ1-2; 7 nucleotides agree with TRBD1. The germline V gene encodes CDR1 SGHAT and CDR2 FQNNGV. J lost 5 bases, V lost 0 bases, and 6 bases had no gene match. The CDR3 runs 15 residues. CDR3 nucleotide sequence: TGTGCCAGCAGCTTAGATGGAGGGGGCTGGTATGGCTACACCTTC. Translation gives CASSLDGGGWYGYTF.

The chain is built from TRBV30 and TRBJ1-2, with 10 bases aligning to TRBD1. Germline CDR1 GTSNPN, CDR2 SVGIG (reference sequence). The CDR3 contains 13 residues. Losses at the gene ends were 3 bases for V and 6 bases for J; bases not matched to a gene: 4. The CDR3 nucleotides read TGTGCCTGGAGCCCCGGGACAGGGGATGGCTACACCTTC. Protein product: CAWSPGTGDGYTF.

The rearrangement joins TRBV7-2 to TRBJ2-3; TRBD2 agrees at 11 bases. Germline assignment: CDR1 SGHTA and CDR2 FQGNSA. V was pared by 6 bases and J by 1 base, with 15 bases of the junction left unmatched. This CDR3 is 19 amino acids long. The CDR3 sequence: CASRFSGRGGGLGTDTQYF. The CDR3 nucleotides are TGTGCCAGCAGATTTAGCGGGAGGGGAGGTGGACTTGGCACAGATACGCAGTATTTT.

The rearrangement links TRBV25-1 to TRBJ1-5; D gene unclear. The CDR3 extends over 13 amino acids. From germline, CDR1 is MGHDK and CDR2 SYGVNS. The V end was cut by 7 bases, the J end by 0 bases, with 7 bases between. CDR3 amino acids: CASNGNSNQPQHF. In nucleotides, the CDR3 is TGTGCCAGCAACGGTAATAGCAATCAGCCCCAGCATTTT.

The chain employs TRBV6-2 or TRBV6-3 and TRBJ1-5; 11 bases line up with TRBD1. This CDR3 comprises 17 residues. With 6 bases clipped from V and 1 base from J, the junction kept 8 bases outside the gene matches. The germline V gene has CDR1 MNHEY and CDR2 SVGEGT. Written as DNA, the CDR3 is TGTGCCAGCAGCAGGACAGGGGGCGAGAGGAGCAATCAGCCCCAGCATTTT. Translating it yields CASSRTGGERSNQPQHF.

The chain recombines TRBV3-1 (or the pseudogene TRBV3-2) with TRBJ1-3; the D is unclear. The V gene lost 0 bases and the J gene lost 2 bases, with 14 bases spanning the gap. The CDR3 totals 17 residues. Looked up from germline, CDR1 is LGHDT and CDR2 is YNNKEL (reference sequence). CDR3 residues: CASSQDPFGGAGNTIYF. CDR3 nucleotides: TGTGCCAGCAGCCAAGATCCCTTTGGAGGAGCTGGAAACACCATATATTTT.

V and J are TRBV27 and TRBJ2-7; 8 bases align to TRBD1. From germline, CDR1 is MNHEY and CDR2 SMNVEV (reference sequence). V was clipped by 3 bases and J by 3 bases; unmatched bases: 7. The CDR3 has 15 residues. This CDR3 reads CASSFEPGQGYEQYF. The CDR3 nucleotides are TGTGCCAGCAGTTTCGAGCCCGGACAGGGCTACGAGCAGTACTTC.

The chain uses TRBV27 and TRBJ1-1; TRBD1 matches at 8 bases. This CDR3 is 19 amino acids long. V lost 5 bases, J lost 6 bases, and 23 bases stayed unmatched. Germline CDR1 is MNHEY and CDR2 is SMNVEV (reference sequence). The CDR3 nucleotides are TGTGCCAGCAGTCCCCCTACCATTCCCGGGACAGGTTTATCTTCTGAAGCTTTCTTT. As protein: CASSPPTIPGTGLSSEAFF.

The chain is built from TRBV19 and TRBJ2-7, with TRBD1 identical over 10 bases. Germline V gene data show CDR1 as LNHDA and CDR2 as SQIVND (reference sequence). The V and J ends lost 6 bases and 2 bases, in that order; junction bases with no gene match: 4. This CDR3 is 14 amino acids long. Here the CDR3 reads CASSGQGVTYEQYF. CDR3 coding DNA: TGTGCCAGTAGCGGACAGGGGGTCACCTACGAGCAGTACTTC. The full variable domain, rest sourced from reference TRBV19 and TRBJ2-7, is DGGITQSPKYLFRKEGQNVTLSCEQNLNHDAMYWYRQDPGQGLRLIYYSQIVNDFQKGDIAEGYSVSREKKESFPLTVTSAQKNPTAFYLCASSGQGVTYEQYFGPGTRLTVT.